This entry lists 7 T cell receptor beta chains sequenced from one sample in a study of glioma-infiltrating T cells after dendritic cell vaccination. TCRdb keeps only in-frame clones here, not all; method: immunoSEQ multiplex PCR. The sample contains under 100,000 clones, roughly 90% of which appear only once. The specimen comprised blood, sampled before dendritic cell vaccination. These receptors all come from a human donor with glioblastoma.

V is TRBV7-8 and J is TRBJ2-1, with 9 positions matching TRBD2. This CDR3 has 16 amino acids. Trimming removed 1 base from V and 7 bases from J; junction bases left unmatched: 8. CDR1 is SGHVS, CDR2 FQNEAQ, per germline. CDR3 loop: CASSLVGGGARNEQFF. CDR3 sequence (DNA): TGTGCCAGCAGCTTAGTCGGCGGGGGGGCTAGGAATGAGCAGTTCTTC.

V gene TRBV19 combines with J gene TRBJ1-2; the match to TRBD1 covers 9 bases. From germline, CDR1 is LNHDA and CDR2 SQIVND (reference sequence). The CDR3 totals 13 residues. J gave up 8 bases and V 6 bases, and 7 bases lay outside the gene matches. This CDR3 is CASSPTGGGGYTF. CDR3 DNA: TGTGCCAGTAGCCCGACAGGGGGGGGAGGCTACACCTTC.

This clone was counted a few times. J is TRBJ1-2 and V is TRBV6-1, with TRBD1 identical over 8 bases. CDR3 size: 15 residues. V was pared by 6 bases and J by 0 bases, with 6 bases of the junction left unmatched. CDR1 is MNHNS and CDR2 is SASEGT in the germline V gene. The CDR3 region has the DNA TGTGCCAGCAGCGGACAGGGACCCACTAACTATGGCTACACCTTC. Encoded protein: CASSGQGPTNYGYTF.

V and J are TRBV5-1 and TRBJ2-1, with 12 bases matching TRBD1. J lost 9 bases, V lost 4 bases, and 8 bases had no gene match. This CDR3 has 15 amino acids. Germline CDR1 is SGHRS and CDR2 is YFSETQ. In DNA form, the CDR3 reads TGCGCCAGCAGCGGGGGACAGGGGGCTGGCGGTGAGCAGTTCTTC. Translating it yields CASSGGQGAGGEQFF.

This sequence joins TRBV5-1 and TRBJ2-2; 8 nucleotides agree with TRBD1. This CDR3 comprises 15 residues. Germline lookup yields CDR1 SGHRS and CDR2 YFSETQ. With V trimmed by 0 bases and J by 4 bases, 2 bases remained unmatched. CDR3 coding DNA: TGCGCCAGCAGCTTGGGTGACAGGGGCACCGGGGAGCTGTTTTTT. Translation gives CASSLGDRGTGELFF.

The V call is TRBV7-9, the J call TRBJ2-7; D unresolved. V lost 4 bases to trimming and J lost 1 base, with 11 bases between them. CDR1 SEHNR and CDR2 FQNEAQ come from the germline V gene (reference sequence). The CDR3 runs to 14 residues. The CDR3 sequence: CASSSGPRSYEQYF. CDR3 nucleotide sequence: TGTGCCAGCAGCTCCGGTCCAAGATCCTACGAGCAGTACTTC.

The rearrangement joins TRBV11-3 to TRBJ2-1; D is ambiguous. Germline V CDR1 and CDR2: SGHNT, YENEEA. Between the trimmed V and J ends, which lost 3 bases and 12 bases, there was a span of 9 bases. The CDR3 runs 11 residues. As DNA, the CDR3 is TGTGCCAGCAGCTTGGTCATTAGGCAGTTCTTC. This sequence encodes CASSLVIRQFF.